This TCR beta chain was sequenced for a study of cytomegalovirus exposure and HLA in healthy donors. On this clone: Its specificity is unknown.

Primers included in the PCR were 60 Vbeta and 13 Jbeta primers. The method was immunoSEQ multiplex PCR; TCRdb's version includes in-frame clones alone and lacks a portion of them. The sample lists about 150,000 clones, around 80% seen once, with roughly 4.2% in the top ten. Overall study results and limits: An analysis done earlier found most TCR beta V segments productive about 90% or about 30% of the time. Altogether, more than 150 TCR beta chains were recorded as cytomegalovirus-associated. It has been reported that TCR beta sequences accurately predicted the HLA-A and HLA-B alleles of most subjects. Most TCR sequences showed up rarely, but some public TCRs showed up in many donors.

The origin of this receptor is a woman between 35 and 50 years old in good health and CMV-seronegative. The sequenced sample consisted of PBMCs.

In nucleotides, the CDR3 is TGCGCCAGCAGCTTGGACAGATACAATGAGCAGTTCTTC. Its translation: CASSLDRYNEQFF. J is TRBJ2-1 and V is TRBV5-1; D is undetermined. Between the trimmed V and J ends, which lost 0 bases and 4 bases, there was a span of 5 bases. Germline V gene data show CDR1 as SGHRS and CDR2 as YFSETQ. The CDR3 sequence is 13 residues long.